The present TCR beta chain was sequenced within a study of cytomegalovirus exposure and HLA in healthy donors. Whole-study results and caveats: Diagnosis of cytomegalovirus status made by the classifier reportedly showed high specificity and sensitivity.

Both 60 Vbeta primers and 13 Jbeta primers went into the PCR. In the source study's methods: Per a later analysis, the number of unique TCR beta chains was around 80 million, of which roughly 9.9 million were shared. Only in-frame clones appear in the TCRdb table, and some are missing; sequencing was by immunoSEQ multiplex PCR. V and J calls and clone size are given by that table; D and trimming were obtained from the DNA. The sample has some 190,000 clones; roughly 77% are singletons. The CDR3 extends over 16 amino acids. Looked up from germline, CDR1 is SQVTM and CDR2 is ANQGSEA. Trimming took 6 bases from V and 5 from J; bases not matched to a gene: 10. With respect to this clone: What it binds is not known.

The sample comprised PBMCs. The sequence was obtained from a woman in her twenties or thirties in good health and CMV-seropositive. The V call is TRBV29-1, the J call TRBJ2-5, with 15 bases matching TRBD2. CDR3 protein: CSVWGLAGGRGETQYF. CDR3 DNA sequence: TGCAGCGTCTGGGGACTAGCGGGGGGCCGAGGGGAGACCCAGTACTTC.